Below, one T cell receptor (beta chain) is given with its context. The target antigen is unknown. This record comes from a study of blood T cells in healthy people across ages. Study results and limitations: The long-lived group displayed more naive CD4+ cells, plus higher diversity, than the aged donors did. Lack of knowledge of donor CMV status possibly confounded expanded clonotype changes.

The CDR3 is 16 amino acids. Germline V gene sequence: CDR1 DFQATT, CDR2 SNEGSKA (reference sequence). A second roughly 7 to 12 cycle PCR used barcoded and J-beta primers. TCRdb reprocessed the 5' RACE reads with MiXCR, giving one entry per CDR3 protein. The top ten hold under 9% of the sample, which has under 700,000 distinct CDR3 sequences, less than 25% seen once. This sample also belongs to another study, concerning T cells of mothers and their children.

Material for sequencing was blood. The TCR was taken from a boy between 5 and 17 years old in good health. The rearrangement links TRBV20-1 to TRBJ2-1, with TRBD2 matching over 10 bases. The DNA end lines up better with TRBJ2-7; the J call may be wrong. In DNA form, the CDR3 reads TGCAGTGCTAGAGATATAGAACTAGCGGGGAGCTACGAGCAGTACTTC. Protein product: CSARDIELAGSYEQYF.